The clone carrying this T cell receptor beta chain was seen a handful of times. Its antigen remains unknown. This sample is part of a study of post-analysis software for immune sequencing data. Study-wide findings and caveats: The study found TRBV5-6, TRBV5-1 and TRBV20-1 among five or six TRBV segments more frequent in patients than controls.

TCR beta cDNA libraries had unique molecular identifiers. One entry per CDR3 protein, called by TCRdb with MiXCR from the PCR reads. The sample lists hundreds of thousands of distinct CDR3 sequences; just under 30% were seen once. V shed 4 bases, J shed 8 bases, and the junction held 3 bases outside the gene matches. Germline CDR1 reads KGHSH; CDR2 reads LQKENI. This CDR3 comprises 14 residues. The sample consisted of blood. The TCR was taken from a girl aged 10 to 17 with multiple sclerosis. The chain carries TRBV18 and TRBJ1-6, with TRBD1 identical over 9 bases. The CDR3 nucleotides read TGTGCCAGCTCACTATGGGACAGGGATTCACCCCTCCACTTT. It yields the protein CASSLWDRDSPLHF.